The clone carrying this T cell receptor (beta chain) has ten or more counts. TCR beta CDR3 region amplification was performed from RNA transcripts. HTBI primers drove first-round RT-PCR of the TCR CDR3. TCRdb ran MiXCR on the multiplex PCR reads and lists one entry per CDR3 protein. The data hold approximately 410,000 distinct CDR3 sequences, with roughly 14% observed a single time. This record comes from a study of T cells in Graves' hyperthyroidism and ophthalmopathy. The sequenced material came from blood. This clonotype was sampled from a young man with Graves' ophthalmopathy.

The CDR3 loop is CASSLGYGGPNTEAFF. In DNA, the CDR3 is TGTGCCAGCAGTCTCGGATACGGGGGCCCAAACACTGAAGCTTTCTTT. The J gene is TRBJ1-1, the V gene TRBV6-1, with D perhaps matching TRBD1 (6 bases). Germline CDR1 is MNHNS and CDR2 is SASEGT. The CDR3 is 16 amino acids. Trimming stripped 5 bases from V and 2 bases from J, with 18 bases between.